These 22 T cell receptor beta chains came from one sample sequenced in a study of spatial heterogeneity in lung cancer. Findings and limits, study-wide: Counts of expanded intratumoral alpha and beta TCRs tracked tumor mutation counts.

TCRdb redid the calling of the 5' RACE reads with MiXCR, one entry per CDR3 protein. The sample lists 3,300 or so distinct CDR3 sequences, less than 10% occurring once. What these receptors recognize is not known. The time point here: sample taken at primary tumor resection. Sequenced material: lung tumor tissue, taken at surgery. The source of these receptors is a male donor with early-stage non-small cell lung cancer.

The chain combines TRBV7-9 with TRBJ2-5; unclear D gene. Trimming left V 0 bases short and J 5 bases short, with 13 bases between. Per germline, CDR1 SEHNR and CDR2 FQNEAQ (reference sequence). The CDR3 is 15 amino acids. The chain's CDR3 is CASSLARADRETQYF. CDR3 sequence (DNA): TGTGCCAGCAGCTTAGCGCGAGCAGATCGGGAGACCCAGTACTTC.

This clonotype was seen once. Its ends do not fully match the called genes, so a read error is possible. The chain links TRBV20-1 to TRBJ2-1; 8 positions agree with TRBD2. Per the germline V gene, CDR1 is DFQATT and CDR2 is SNEGSKA (reference sequence). The CDR3 length is 15 residues. The CDR3 protein is CSASSREGPYNEQIF. The DNA for the CDR3 is TGCAGTGCTAGTAGTCGGGAGGGCCCCTACAATGAGCAGATCTTC.

This clonotype qualifies as medium-sized (0.01 to 0.1%). This chain connects TRBV27 to TRBJ1-3; D perhaps matches TRBD1 (6 bases). This CDR3 has 15 amino acids. Germline-derived CDR1 and CDR2 are MNHEY and SMNVEV (reference sequence). V lost 0 bases and J lost 4, with 10 bases in between. The CDR3 here is CASSLSRGHGNTIYF. The CDR3 nucleotides read TGTGCCAGCAGTTTATCGCGGGGGCACGGAAACACCATATATTTT.

The CDR3 is CASSSTGTRGETQYF. Here the CDR3 DNA reads TGTGCCAGCAGCTCGACCGGGACTAGGGGAGAGACCCAGTACTTC. The chain carries TRBV7-7 and TRBJ2-5; 8 nucleotides line up with TRBD2. The germline V gene encodes CDR1 SSHAT and CDR2 FNYEAQ (reference sequence). Losses at the gene ends were 4 bases for V and 4 bases for J; bases not matched to a gene: 8. CDR3 length equals 15 residues.

The sample holds many counts of this clonotype. This chain uses TRBV20-1 with TRBJ2-3; D unclear. The CDR3 is made up of 13 amino acids. Germline V CDR1 and CDR2: DFQATT, SNEGSKA (reference sequence). Between the trimmed V and J ends, which lost 2 bases and 2 bases, there was a span of 8 bases. CDR3 amino acids: CSARFPYTDTQYF. In DNA, the CDR3 is TGCAGTGCTAGATTCCCTTACACAGATACGCAGTATTTT.

This clonotype was counted ten times or more. The chain is built from TRBV28 and TRBJ2-7, with a possible D match to TRBD2 (5 bases). The CDR3 consists of 16 residues. Trimming removed 4 bases at V and 0 bases at J, with 16 bases between. CDR1 is MDHEN, CDR2 SYDVKM, per germline. The CDR3 region has the DNA TGTGCCAGCAGTTCAAACGCTTGGACTCGCTCCTACGAGCAGTACTTC. Translation: CASSSNAWTRSYEQYF.

This clonotype qualifies as medium-sized. The J gene is TRBJ2-3, the V gene TRBV5-1, with 7 bases identical to TRBD2. Germline CDR1 reads SGHRS; CDR2 reads YFSETQ. This CDR3 has 17 residues. The V gene end was trimmed by 0 bases and the J gene end by 4 bases; junction bases not matched to a gene: 11. The CDR3 nucleotides read TGCGCCAGCAGCTTGGTCCTGGGGCGGGAGTTCGCAGATACGCAGTATTTT. This encodes CASSLVLGREFADTQYF.

By proportion, this clonotype is medium-sized. V gene TRBV4-2 combines with J gene TRBJ1-5; D unresolved. The CDR3 extends over 15 amino acids. Germline-derived CDR1 and CDR2 are LGHNA and YNFKEQ. Trimming shortened V by 5 bases and J by 2 bases, and 13 bases separated the two germline ends. In nucleotides, the CDR3 is TGTGCCAGCAGCGATGTTCACGGAGGCAATCAGCCCCAGCATTTT. It is translated as CASSDVHGGNQPQHF.

Relative to its sample, this clonotype is medium-sized (0.01 to 0.1%). The V and J genes are TRBV5-1 and TRBJ2-7; TRBD2 matches 13 bases. Germline V CDR1 and CDR2: SGHRS, YFSETQ. The CDR3 is 15 residues long. V shed 5 bases, J shed 3 bases, and the junction held 5 bases outside the gene matches. The CDR3 DNA reads TGCGCCAGCAGTCCCGGACTAGCGGGAGTCTACGAGCAGTACTTC. Translating gives CASSPGLAGVYEQYF.

This clonotype came up a few times. This sequence joins TRBV5-1 and TRBJ1-3; 8 bases align to TRBD1. Per the germline V gene, CDR1 is SGHRS and CDR2 is YFSETQ. Germline trimming cut 4 bases from V and 0 bases from J; bases unmatched to any gene: 3. The CDR3 covers 15 residues. The CDR3: CASSEGTGSGNTIYF. The DNA for the CDR3 is TGCGCCAGCAGCGAGGGGACAGGCTCTGGAAACACCATATATTTT.

Within the sample, this clonotype is medium-sized. The gene calls are TRBV29-1 and TRBJ2-4, with a possible D match to TRBD1 (7 bases). The CDR3 has 16 residues. V was shortened by 4 bases and J by 4 bases, with 20 bases between the two germline ends. CDR1 and CDR2 from the germline V gene are SQVTM and ANQGSEA. CDR3 bases: TGCAGCGTTGGACGGGCAGGAGGGGGCCAAAAAAACATTCAGTACTTC. This codes for CSVGRAGGGQKNIQYF.

The rearrangement links TRBV7-2 to TRBJ1-6; D is perhaps TRBD1 (6 bases). CDR3 size: 17 residues. Per the germline V gene, CDR1 is SGHTA and CDR2 is FQGNSA. The V and J ends lost 5 bases and 7 bases respectively, with 21 bases between them. This CDR3 reads CASSQLQGERVNSPLHF. The CDR3, as DNA: TGTGCCAGCAGCCAACTACAGGGTGAGCGGGTAAATTCACCCCTCCACTTT.

This clonotype was picked up many times. The V gene is TRBV7-2, the J gene TRBJ2-5; 7 nucleotides align to TRBD1. The CDR3 contains 14 residues. V lost 5 bases, J lost 0 bases, and 3 bases stayed unmatched. Germline V gene lookup returns CDR1 SGHTA and CDR2 FQGNSA. The CDR3 sequence: CASSLDRDQETQYF. CDR3 nucleotides: TGTGCCAGCAGCCTCGACAGGGACCAAGAGACCCAGTACTTC. Using reference TRBV7-2 and TRBJ2-5 for the parts outside the CDR3, the full variable domain is GAGVSQSPSNKVTEKGKDVELRCDPISGHTALYWYRQSLGQGLEFLIYFQGNSAPDKSGLPSDRFSAERTGGSVSTLTIQRTQQEDSAVYLCASSLDRDQETQYFGPGTRLLVL.

This clonotype was counted a few times. The V and J genes are TRBV20-1 and TRBJ2-5; D could derive from TRBD1 or TRBD2 (6 bases each). Germline V CDR1 and CDR2: DFQATT, SNEGSKA (reference sequence). Deletions cut 2 bases from V and 1 base from J, with 8 bases between. The CDR3 consists of 13 residues. The CDR3 loop is CSARRGVQETQYF. The CDR3 DNA reads as TGCAGTGCTAGAAGGGGGGTCCAAGAGACCCAGTACTTC.

This clonotype was recorded at least ten times. The genes are TRBV29-1 and TRBJ2-3, with D possibly being TRBD1 or TRBD2 (5 bases each). Looked up from germline, CDR1 is SQVTM and CDR2 is ANQGSEA. The V end was cut by 7 bases, the J end by 0 bases, with 17 bases between. CDR3 size: 15 residues. CDR3 DNA sequence: TGCAGCGCCATAGGGGAGCGAGCTAGCACAGATACGCAGTATTTT. It translates to CSAIGERASTDTQYF.

Sample share makes this clonotype medium-sized. V is TRBV6-2 or TRBV6-3 and J is TRBJ2-3; 13 bases agree with TRBD2. V lost 6 bases, J lost 4 bases, and 7 bases stayed unmatched. The CDR3 sequence is 16 residues long. Looked up from germline, CDR1 is MNHEY and CDR2 is SVGEGT. As DNA, the CDR3 is TGTGCCAGCAGCCGAGGACTAGCGGGGGCCCCAGATACGCAGTATTTT. Protein product: CASSRGLAGAPDTQYF.

This clonotype is medium-sized within its sample. The CDR3 sequence: CASTMSGAGYGYTF. CDR3 nucleotide sequence: TGTGCCAGCACCATGTCTGGGGCGGGCTATGGCTACACCTTC. This chain connects TRBV5-4 to TRBJ1-2; D possibly corresponds to TRBD1 (5 bases). Germline lookup yields CDR1 SGHNT and CDR2 YYREEE (reference sequence). The germline V and J ends were trimmed by 6 bases and 4 bases, with 16 bases remaining between them. CDR3 length: 14 amino acids.

The chain links TRBV2 to TRBJ1-1; no definite D call. The CDR3 has 13 amino acids. V shed 6 bases and J shed 2 bases, with 10 bases lying between them. Germline values: CDR1 SNHLY, CDR2 FYNNEI. CDR3 sequence (DNA): TGTGCCAGCAGGGCCACAGAAAACACTGAAGCTTTCTTT. This gives the protein CASRATENTEAFF.

This clonotype is termed medium-sized. The chain joins TRBV20-1 to TRBJ2-3, with 11 bases matching TRBD2. The J segment lost 5 bases and the V segment lost 2 bases, leaving 6 bases of the junction unmatched. CDR3 length: 15 residues. Looked up from germline, CDR1 is DFQATT and CDR2 is SNEGSKA (reference sequence). The CDR3 bases are TGCAGTGCTAGACCACTAGCGGGGGCCGGAGATACGCAGTATTTT. Its protein product is CSARPLAGAGDTQYF.

By its share, this clonotype is large. V gene TRBV7-9 combines with J gene TRBJ1-1; no clear D. CDR1 and CDR2 from the germline V gene are SEHNR and FQNEAQ (reference sequence). The CDR3 is made up of 13 amino acids. V was pared by 1 base and J by 6 bases, with 9 bases between. As DNA, the CDR3 is TGTGCCAGCAGCTTAGGAAAGGTGCCTGAAGCTTTCTTT. As protein: CASSLGKVPEAFF.

This clonotype was seen many times. V gene TRBV30 combines with J gene TRBJ1-2, with a possible D match to TRBD1 (6 bases). The V gene's germline CDR1 is GTSNPN and CDR2 SVGIG (reference sequence). The CDR3 contains 15 residues. Trimming took 4 bases from V and 8 from J, leaving 23 bases between them. The CDR3 DNA is TGTGCCTGGATTGGATCCGTCACAGGGCAGGTGGGCTACACCTTC. This gives the protein CAWIGSVTGQVGYTF.

The rearrangement uses TRBV9 and TRBJ2-1; 13 positions match TRBD2. The CDR3 runs 15 residues. The V gene end was trimmed by 2 bases and the J gene end by 7 bases; junction bases not matched to a gene: 3. Looked up from germline, CDR1 is SGDLS and CDR2 is YYNGEE. The chain's CDR3 is CASSVTSGGRNEQFF. The CDR3 nucleotides are TGTGCCAGCAGCGTGACTAGCGGGGGGAGGAATGAGCAGTTCTTC.